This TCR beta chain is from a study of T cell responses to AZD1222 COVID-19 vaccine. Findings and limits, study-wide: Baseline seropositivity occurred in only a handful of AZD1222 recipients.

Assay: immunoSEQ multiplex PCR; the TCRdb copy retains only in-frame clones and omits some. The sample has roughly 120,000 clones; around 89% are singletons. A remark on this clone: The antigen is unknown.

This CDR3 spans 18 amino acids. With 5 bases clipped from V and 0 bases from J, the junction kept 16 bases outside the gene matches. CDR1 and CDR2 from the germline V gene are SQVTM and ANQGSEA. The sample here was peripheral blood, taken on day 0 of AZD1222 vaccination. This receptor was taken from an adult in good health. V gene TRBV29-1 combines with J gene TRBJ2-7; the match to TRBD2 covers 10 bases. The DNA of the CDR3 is TGCAGCGTTCAGGGGACCGAGCGGGGGGGCACTTCCTCCTACGAGCAGTACTTC. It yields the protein CSVQGTERGGTSSYEQYF.